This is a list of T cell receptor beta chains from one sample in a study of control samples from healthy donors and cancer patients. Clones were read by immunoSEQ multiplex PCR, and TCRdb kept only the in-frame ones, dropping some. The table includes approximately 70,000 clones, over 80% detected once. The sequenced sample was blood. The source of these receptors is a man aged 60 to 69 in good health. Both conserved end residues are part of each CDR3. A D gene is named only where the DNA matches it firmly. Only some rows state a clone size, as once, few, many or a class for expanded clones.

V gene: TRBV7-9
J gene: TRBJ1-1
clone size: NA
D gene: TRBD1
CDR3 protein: CASNPQGAGITEAFF
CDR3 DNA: TGTGCCAGTAACCCCCAGGGGGCAGGGATCACTGAAGCTTTCTTT

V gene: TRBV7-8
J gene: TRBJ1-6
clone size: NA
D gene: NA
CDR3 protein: CASSVTGTLLLMGSPLHF
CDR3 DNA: TGTGCCAGCAGCGTGACCGGGACCCTACTCCTGATGGGTTCACCCCTCCACTTT

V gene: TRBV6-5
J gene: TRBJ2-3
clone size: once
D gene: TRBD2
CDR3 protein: CASIRLAGDADTQYF
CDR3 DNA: TGTGCCAGCATTAGACTAGCGGGAGACGCAGATACGCAGTATTTT

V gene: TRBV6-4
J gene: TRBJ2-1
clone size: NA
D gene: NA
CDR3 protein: CASSEEGLSNEQFF
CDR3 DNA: TGTGCCAGCAGTGAAGAGGGACTGTCCAATGAGCAGTTCTTC

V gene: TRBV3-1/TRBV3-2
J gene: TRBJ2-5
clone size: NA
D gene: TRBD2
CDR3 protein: CASSQGLAGQETQYF
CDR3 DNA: TGTGCCAGCAGCCAAGGACTAGCGGGGCAAGAGACCCAGTACTTC

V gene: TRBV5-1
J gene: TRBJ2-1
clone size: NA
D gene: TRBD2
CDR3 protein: CASSLGGGRDEQFF
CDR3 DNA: TGCGCCAGCAGCTTGGGAGGCGGGAGAGATGAGCAGTTCTTC

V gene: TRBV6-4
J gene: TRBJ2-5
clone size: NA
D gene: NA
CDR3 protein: CASSDSGQSQETQYF
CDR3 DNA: TGTGCCAGCAGTGACTCGGGCCAGAGCCAAGAGACCCAGTACTTC

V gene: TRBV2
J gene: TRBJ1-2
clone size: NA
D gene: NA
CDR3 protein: CASRLTENYGYTF
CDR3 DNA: TGTGCCAGCAGGCTAACAGAGAACTATGGCTACACCTTC

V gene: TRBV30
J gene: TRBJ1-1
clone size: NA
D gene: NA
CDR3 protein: CAWSVKLMNTEAFF
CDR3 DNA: TGTGCCTGGAGTGTAAAACTGATGAACACTGAAGCTTTCTTT

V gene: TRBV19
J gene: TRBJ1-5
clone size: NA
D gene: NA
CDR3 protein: CASSLVGGGRDQPQHF
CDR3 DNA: TGTGCCAGTAGTCTGGTGGGGGGGGGACGCGATCAGCCCCAGCATTTT

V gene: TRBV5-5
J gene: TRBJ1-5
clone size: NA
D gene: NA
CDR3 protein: CASSLEQGVSQPQHF
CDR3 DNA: TGTGCCAGCAGCTTGGAGCAGGGAGTGAGTCAGCCCCAGCATTTT

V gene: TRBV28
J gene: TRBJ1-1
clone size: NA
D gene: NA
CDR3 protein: CASSLPTRGAFF
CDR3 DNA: TGTGCCAGCAGTTTACCCACAAGGGGAGCTTTCTTT

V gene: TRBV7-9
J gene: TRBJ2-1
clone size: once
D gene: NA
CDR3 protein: CASSPGNREQFF
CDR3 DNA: TGTGCCAGCAGCCCAGGGAATCGGGAGCAGTTCTTC

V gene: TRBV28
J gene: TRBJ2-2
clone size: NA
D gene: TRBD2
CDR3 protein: CATRASGNTGELFF
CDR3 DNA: TGTGCCACCCGCGCTAGCGGGAACACCGGGGAGCTGTTTTTT

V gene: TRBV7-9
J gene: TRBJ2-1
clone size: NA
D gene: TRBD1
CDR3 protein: CASSKWTGLLSYNEQFF
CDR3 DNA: TGTGCCAGCAGCAAATGGACAGGGTTGTTATCCTACAATGAGCAGTTCTTC

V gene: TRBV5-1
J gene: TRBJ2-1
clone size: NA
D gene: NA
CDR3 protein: CASSLGGTGQEQFF
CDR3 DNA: TGCGCCAGCAGCTTGGGGGGGACTGGGCAGGAGCAGTTCTTC

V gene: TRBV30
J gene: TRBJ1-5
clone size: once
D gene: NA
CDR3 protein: CAWSQTYSNQPQHF
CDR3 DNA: TGTGCCTGGTCCCAGACCTATAGCAATCAGCCCCAGCATTTT

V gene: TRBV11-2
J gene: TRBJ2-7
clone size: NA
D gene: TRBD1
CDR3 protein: CASSLKPGGLEEQYF
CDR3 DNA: TGTGCCAGCAGCTTGAAGCCAGGGGGCCTGGAAGAGCAGTACTTC

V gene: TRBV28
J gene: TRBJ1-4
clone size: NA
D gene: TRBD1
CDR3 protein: CASSPPTGAGEKLFF
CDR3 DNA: TGTGCCAGCAGTCCACCTACAGGGGCGGGAGAAAAACTGTTTTTT

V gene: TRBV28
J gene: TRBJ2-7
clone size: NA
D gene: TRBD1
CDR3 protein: CASSLGQPSYEQYF
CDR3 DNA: TGTGCCAGCAGTTTGGGACAGCCCTCCTACGAGCAGTACTTC

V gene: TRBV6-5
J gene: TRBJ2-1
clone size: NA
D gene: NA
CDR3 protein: CASSYSAGFSYNEQFF
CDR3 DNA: TGTGCCAGCAGTTACTCGGCTGGGTTCTCCTACAATGAGCAGTTCTTC

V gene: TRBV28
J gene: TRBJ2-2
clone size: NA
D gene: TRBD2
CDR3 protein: CASSLRGGPWTGELFF
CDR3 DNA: TGTGCCAGCAGTTTAAGGGGAGGGCCTTGGACCGGGGAGCTGTTTTTT

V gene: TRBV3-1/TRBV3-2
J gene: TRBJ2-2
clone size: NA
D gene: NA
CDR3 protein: CASSPGGNTGELFF
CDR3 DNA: TGTGCCAGCAGCCCTGGGGGGAACACCGGGGAGCTGTTTTTT

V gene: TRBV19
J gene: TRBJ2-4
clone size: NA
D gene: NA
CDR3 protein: CASSGGLNIQYF
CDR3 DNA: TGTGCCAGTAGTGGGGGGCTTAACATTCAGTACTTC

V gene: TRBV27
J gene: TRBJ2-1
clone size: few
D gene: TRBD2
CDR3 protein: CASRALAGGRNEQFF
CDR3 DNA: TGTGCCAGCAGAGCTCTAGCGGGAGGAAGGAATGAGCAGTTCTTC

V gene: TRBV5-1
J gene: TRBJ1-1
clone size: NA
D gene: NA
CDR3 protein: CASGREINTEAFF
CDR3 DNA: TGCGCCAGCGGGCGGGAGATAAACACTGAAGCTTTCTTT

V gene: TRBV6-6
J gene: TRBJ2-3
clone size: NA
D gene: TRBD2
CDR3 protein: CAPTEGTSGLTDTQYF
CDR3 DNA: TGTGCCCCCACCGAAGGGACTAGCGGTCTCACAGATACGCAGTATTTT

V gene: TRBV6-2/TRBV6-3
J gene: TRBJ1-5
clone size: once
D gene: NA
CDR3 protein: CASSYSIIQPQHF
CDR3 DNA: TGTGCCAGCAGTTACTCGATTATCCAGCCCCAGCATTTT

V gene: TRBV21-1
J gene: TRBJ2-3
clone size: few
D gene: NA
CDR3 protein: CASSKEVCPSTDTQYF
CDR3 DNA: TGTGCCAGCAGCAAAGAGGTGTGCCCTAGCACAGATACGCAGTATTTT

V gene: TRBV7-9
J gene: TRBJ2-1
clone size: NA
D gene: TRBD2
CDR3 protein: CASSFSPSGPNEQFF
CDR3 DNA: TGTGCCAGCAGCTTCAGCCCTAGCGGCCCGAATGAGCAGTTCTTC

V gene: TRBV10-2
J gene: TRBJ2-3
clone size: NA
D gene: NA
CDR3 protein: CASNLRTSTDTQYF
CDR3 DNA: TGCGCCAGCAATCTAAGAACTAGCACAGATACGCAGTATTTT

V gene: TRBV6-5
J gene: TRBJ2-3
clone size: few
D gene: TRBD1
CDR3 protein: CASRDRGRGTQYF
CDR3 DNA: TGTGCCAGCAGGGACAGGGGGCGCGGTACGCAGTATTTT

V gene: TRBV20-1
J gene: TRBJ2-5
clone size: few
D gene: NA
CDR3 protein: CIPSGQETQYF
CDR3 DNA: TGCATCCCATCCGGGCAAGAGACCCAGTACTTC

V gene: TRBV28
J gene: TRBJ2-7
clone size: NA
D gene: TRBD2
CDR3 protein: CASSLLAGGVYEQYF
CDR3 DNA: TGTGCCAGCAGTTTACTAGCGGGAGGTGTGTACGAGCAGTACTTC

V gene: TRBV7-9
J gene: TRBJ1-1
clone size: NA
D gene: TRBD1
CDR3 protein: CASSPGQFEAFF
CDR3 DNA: TGTGCCAGCAGCCCGGGACAGTTCGAAGCTTTCTTT

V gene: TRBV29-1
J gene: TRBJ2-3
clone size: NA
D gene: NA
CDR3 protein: CSVEGASSVGGADTQYF
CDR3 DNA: TGCAGCGTTGAAGGGGCGTCTAGCGTCGGGGGAGCGGATACGCAGTATTTT

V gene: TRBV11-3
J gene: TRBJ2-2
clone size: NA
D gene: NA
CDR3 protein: CASSSSLLGTGELFF
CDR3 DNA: TGTGCCAGCAGCTCTTCCTTGCTAGGAACCGGGGAGCTGTTTTTT

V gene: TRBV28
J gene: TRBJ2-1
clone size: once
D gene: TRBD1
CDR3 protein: CASSSPGTGGGGQFF
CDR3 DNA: TGTGCCAGCAGTTCGCCCGGGACAGGGGGCGGTGGACAGTTCTTC

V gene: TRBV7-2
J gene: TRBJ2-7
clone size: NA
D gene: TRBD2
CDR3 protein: CASSLMTSRKYEQYF
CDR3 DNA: TGTGCCAGCAGCTTAATGACTAGCCGTAAGTACGAGCAGTACTTC

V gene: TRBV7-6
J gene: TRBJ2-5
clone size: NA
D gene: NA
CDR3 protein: CASSSSVQETQYF
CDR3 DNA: TGTGCCAGCAGCTCTAGCGTTCAAGAGACCCAGTACTTC

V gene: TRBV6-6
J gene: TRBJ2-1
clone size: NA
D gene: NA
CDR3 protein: CASSRDSAQWEQFF
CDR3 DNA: TGTGCCAGCAGCCGGGACTCCGCGCAATGGGAGCAGTTCTTC

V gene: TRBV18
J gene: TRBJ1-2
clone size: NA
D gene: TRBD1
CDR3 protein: CASSPLGQGEYGYTF
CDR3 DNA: TGTGCCAGCTCACCATTAGGACAGGGTGAATATGGCTACACCTTC

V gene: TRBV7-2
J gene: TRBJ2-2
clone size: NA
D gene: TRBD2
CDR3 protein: CASSRTSVNTGELFF
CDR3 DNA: TGTGCCAGCAGCCGGACTAGCGTAAACACCGGGGAGCTGTTTTTT

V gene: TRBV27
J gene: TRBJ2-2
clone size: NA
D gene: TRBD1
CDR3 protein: CASSPDRILANTGELFF
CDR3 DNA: TGTGCCAGCTCCCCGGACAGGATATTAGCGAACACCGGGGAGCTGTTTTTT

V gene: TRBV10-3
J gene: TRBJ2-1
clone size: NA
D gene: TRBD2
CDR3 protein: CAMKAGGSSYNEQFF
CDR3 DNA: TGTGCCATGAAAGCGGGGGGGAGCTCCTACAATGAGCAGTTCTTC

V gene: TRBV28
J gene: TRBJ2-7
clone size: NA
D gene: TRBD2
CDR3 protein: CASRPGLAGVAYEQYF
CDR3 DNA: TGTGCCAGCAGGCCTGGACTAGCGGGAGTGGCCTACGAGCAGTACTTC

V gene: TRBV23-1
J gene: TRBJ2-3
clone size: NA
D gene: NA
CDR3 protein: CARGRLRTDTQYF
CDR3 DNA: TGCGCCAGGGGTAGGCTCCGCACAGATACGCAGTATTTT